This T cell receptor (beta chain) was recovered during a study of CD8+ T cells in alopecia areata. In the study overall: The duration of tofacitinib was 6 to 18 months, with 6 months off drug afterward.

From alopecia areata patients, lesional scalp punch biopsies and peripheral blood were collected. This CDR3 is 16 amino acids long. With V trimmed by 2 bases and J by 6 bases, 10 bases remained unmatched. Germline V gene lookup returns CDR1 MNHNS and CDR2 SASEGT. In regard to this clone: Its antigen remains unidentified.

Points from the study as a whole: The study found higher clonality in lesional than normal scalp, especially in alopecia totalis/universalis.

Sequencing used cDNA as its template, made by extracting RNA and reverse transcribing it. Here immunoSEQ multiplex PCR was the method, and the copy in TCRdb shows in-frame clones only, minus some. Seen here are some 120,000 clones, around 60% observed once, and the top ten hold 3.5% to 5.5%. Sample: CD4+ T cells sorted from blood, taken at week 0. The TCR sequence derives from a human donor with alopecia areata. V usage is TRBV6-1 and J usage is TRBJ1-5, with 7 nucleotides matching TRBD1. The CDR3 DNA reads as TGTGCCAGCAGTGAATCTATCGTAGGGGGCTTTCAGCCCCAGCATTTT. As protein: CASSESIVGGFQPQHF.